This T cell receptor (beta chain) was captured in a study of blood T cell repertoires in COVID-19. At the level of the study: COVID-19 samples, acute and convalescent, were from the United States, Italy and Spain. PBMCs, B-cell-depleted T cells, or T cells were the source of the cDNA or gDNA that made up the material.

Authors' data handling: Estimation of nucleated cell counts relied on the amplification of reference gene primers. Assay used: immunoSEQ multiplex PCR; TCRdb lists only in-frame clones, some missing. V, J and clone size are taken as reported in that table, and D and trimming were inferred from the DNA itself. Among more than 400,000 clones listed, 80% to 90% were seen once. This CDR3 is 13 amino acids long. Germline CDR1 LNHDA, CDR2 SQIVND (reference sequence). The ends were cut back, 3 bases at V and 5 bases at J, with 10 bases in the middle. The chain employs TRBV19 and TRBJ2-5; D call uncertain. Sequencing was performed on peripheral blood. The TCR was taken from a human donor in a cohort sampled during active COVID-19. This CDR3 reads CASSIGRMETQYF. For the CDR3, the DNA is TGTGCCAGTAGTATTGGCCGAATGGAGACCCAGTACTTC.